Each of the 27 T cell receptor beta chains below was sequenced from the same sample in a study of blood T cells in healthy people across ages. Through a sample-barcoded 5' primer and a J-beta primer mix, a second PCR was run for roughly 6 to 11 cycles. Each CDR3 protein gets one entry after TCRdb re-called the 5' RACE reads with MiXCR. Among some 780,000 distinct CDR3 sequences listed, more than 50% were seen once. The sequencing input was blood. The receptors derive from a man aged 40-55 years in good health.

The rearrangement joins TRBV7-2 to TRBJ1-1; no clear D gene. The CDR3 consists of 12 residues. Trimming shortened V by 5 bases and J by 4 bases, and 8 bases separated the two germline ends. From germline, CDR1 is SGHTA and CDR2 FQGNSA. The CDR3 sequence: CASSPAVTEAFF. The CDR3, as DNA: TGTGCCAGCAGCCCGGCGGTCACTGAAGCTTTCTTT.

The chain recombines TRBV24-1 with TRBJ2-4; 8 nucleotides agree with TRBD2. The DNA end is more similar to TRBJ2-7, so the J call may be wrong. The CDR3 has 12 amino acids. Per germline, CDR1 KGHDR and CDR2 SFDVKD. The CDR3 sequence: CATSGLAGEQYF. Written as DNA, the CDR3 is TGTGCCACCAGCGGACTAGCAGGCGAGCAGTACTTC.

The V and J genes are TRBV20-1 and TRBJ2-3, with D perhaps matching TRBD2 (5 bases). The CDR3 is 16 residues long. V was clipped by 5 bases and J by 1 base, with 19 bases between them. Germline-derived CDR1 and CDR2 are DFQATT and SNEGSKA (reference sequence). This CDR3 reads CSARLLEGEGTDTQYF. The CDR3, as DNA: TGCAGTGCTCGTCTACTAGAGGGTGAGGGCACAGATACGCAGTATTTT.

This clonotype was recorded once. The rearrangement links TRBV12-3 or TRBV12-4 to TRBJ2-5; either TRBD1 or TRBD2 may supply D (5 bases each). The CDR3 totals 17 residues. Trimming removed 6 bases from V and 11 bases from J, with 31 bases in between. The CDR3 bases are TGTGCCAGCAGCCCGGGGAGAGGGGCAAACTCCTACAATGAGCAGTACTTC. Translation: CASSPGRGANSYNEQYF.

In DNA form, the CDR3 reads TGTGCCAGCAGCCCGAGGACTAGCGGGGTGTACAATGAGCAGTACTTC. Protein product: CASSPRTSGVYNEQYF. The chain is built from TRBV7-2 and TRBJ2-5, with 12 bases identical to TRBD2. The CDR3 length is 16 residues. The V gene's germline CDR1 is SGHTA and CDR2 FQGNSA. J lost 11 bases, V lost 5 bases, and 15 bases had no gene match.

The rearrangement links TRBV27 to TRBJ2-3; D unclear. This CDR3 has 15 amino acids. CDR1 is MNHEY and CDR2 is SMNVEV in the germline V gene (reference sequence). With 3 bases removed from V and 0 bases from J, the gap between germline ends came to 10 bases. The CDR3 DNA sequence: TGTGCCAGCAGTTTTGGTCAAGCGAGCACAGATACGCAGTATTTT. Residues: CASSFGQASTDTQYF.

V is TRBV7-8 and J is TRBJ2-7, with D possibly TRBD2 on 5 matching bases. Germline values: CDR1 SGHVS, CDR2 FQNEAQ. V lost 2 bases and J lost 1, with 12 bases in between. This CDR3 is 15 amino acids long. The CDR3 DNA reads TGTGCCAGCAGCTTAAGACTCGGGATGTCCTACGAGCAGTACTTC. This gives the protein CASSLRLGMSYEQYF. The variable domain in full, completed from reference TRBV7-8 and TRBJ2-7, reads GAGVSQSPRYKVAKRGQDVALRCDPISGHVSLFWYQQALGQGPEFLTYFQNEAQLDKSGLPSDRFFAERPEGSVSTLKIQRTQQEDSAVYLCASSLRLGMSYEQYFGPGTRLTVT.

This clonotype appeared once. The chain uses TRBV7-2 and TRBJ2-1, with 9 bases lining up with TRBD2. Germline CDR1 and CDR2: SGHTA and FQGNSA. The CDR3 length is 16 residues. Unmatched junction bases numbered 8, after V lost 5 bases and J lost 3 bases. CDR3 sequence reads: CASSVASSGVYNEQFF. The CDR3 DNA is TGTGCCAGCAGCGTCGCCTCTAGCGGGGTCTACAATGAGCAGTTCTTC.

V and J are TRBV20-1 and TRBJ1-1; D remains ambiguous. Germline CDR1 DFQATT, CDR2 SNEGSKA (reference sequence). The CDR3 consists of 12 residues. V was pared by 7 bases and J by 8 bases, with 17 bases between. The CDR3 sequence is CSVVEGLAEAFF. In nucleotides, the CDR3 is TGCAGTGTTGTGGAGGGATTAGCCGAAGCTTTCTTT.

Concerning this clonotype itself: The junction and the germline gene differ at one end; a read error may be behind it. This chain's CDR3 is CASSVAGILRGYTF. The DNA of the CDR3 is TGTGCCAGCAGTGTAGCCGGGATCCTGAGGGGCTACACCTTC. The J gene is TRBJ1-2, the V gene TRBV12-3 or TRBV12-4; D is unresolved. This CDR3 contains 14 residues.

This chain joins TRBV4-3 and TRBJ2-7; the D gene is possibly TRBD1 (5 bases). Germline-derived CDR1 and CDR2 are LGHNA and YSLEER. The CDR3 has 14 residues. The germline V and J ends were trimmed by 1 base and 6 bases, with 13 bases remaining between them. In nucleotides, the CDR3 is TGCGCCAGCAGCCAAGGACAGAGCTGGGTCGAGCAGTACTTC. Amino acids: CASSQGQSWVEQYF.

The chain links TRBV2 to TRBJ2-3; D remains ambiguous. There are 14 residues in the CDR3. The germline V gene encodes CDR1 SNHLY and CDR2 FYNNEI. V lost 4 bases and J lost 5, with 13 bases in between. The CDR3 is CASSVSRAQDTQYF. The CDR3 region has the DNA TGTGCCAGCAGTGTGAGTCGGGCACAAGATACGCAGTATTTT. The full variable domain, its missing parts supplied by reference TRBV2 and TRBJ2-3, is EPEVTQTPSHQVTQMGQEVILRCVPISNHLYFYWYRQILGQKVEFLVSFYNNEISEKSEIFDDQFSVERPDGSNFTLKIRSTKLEDSAMYFCASSVSRAQDTQYFGPGTRLTVL.

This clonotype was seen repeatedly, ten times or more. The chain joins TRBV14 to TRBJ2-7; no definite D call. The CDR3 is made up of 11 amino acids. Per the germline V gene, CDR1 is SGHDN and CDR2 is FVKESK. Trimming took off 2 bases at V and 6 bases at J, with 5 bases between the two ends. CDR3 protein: CASSQFFEQYF. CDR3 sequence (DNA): TGTGCCAGCAGCCAATTTTTCGAGCAGTACTTC.

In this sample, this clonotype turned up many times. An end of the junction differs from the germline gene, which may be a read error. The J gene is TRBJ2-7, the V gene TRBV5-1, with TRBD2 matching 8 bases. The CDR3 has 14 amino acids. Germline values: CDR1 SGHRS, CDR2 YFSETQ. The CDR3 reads CASSLGSGSYEQYF. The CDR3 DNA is TGTGCCAGCAGCCTGGGGAGCGGGAGCTACGAGCAGTACTTC.

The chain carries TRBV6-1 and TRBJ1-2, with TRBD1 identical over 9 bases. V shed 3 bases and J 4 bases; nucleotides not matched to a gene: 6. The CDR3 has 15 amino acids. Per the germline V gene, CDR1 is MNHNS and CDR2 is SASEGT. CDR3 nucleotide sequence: TGTGCCAGCAGTGACAGGGACAGGGCTGTCTATGGCTACACCTTC. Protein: CASSDRDRAVYGYTF.

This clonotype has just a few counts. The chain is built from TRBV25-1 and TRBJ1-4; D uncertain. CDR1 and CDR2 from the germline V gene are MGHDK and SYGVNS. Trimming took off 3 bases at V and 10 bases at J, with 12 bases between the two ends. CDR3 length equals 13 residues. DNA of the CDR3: TGTGCCAGCAGTGACCGAGGTGTCGGAAAACTGTTTTTT. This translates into CASSDRGVGKLFF.

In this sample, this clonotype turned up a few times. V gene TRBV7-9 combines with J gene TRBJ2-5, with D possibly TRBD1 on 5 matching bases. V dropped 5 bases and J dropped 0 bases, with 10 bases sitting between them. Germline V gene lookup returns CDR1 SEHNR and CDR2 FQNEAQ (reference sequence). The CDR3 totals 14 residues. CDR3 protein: CASSPTGHQETQYF. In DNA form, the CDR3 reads TGTGCCAGCAGCCCAACAGGCCACCAAGAGACCCAGTACTTC. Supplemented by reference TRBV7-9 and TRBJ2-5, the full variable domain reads DTGVSQNPRHKITKRGQNVTFRCDPISEHNRLYWYRQTLGQGPEFLTYFQNEAQLEKSRLLSDRFSAERPKGSFSTLEIQRTEQGDSAMYLCASSPTGHQETQYFGPGTRLLVL.

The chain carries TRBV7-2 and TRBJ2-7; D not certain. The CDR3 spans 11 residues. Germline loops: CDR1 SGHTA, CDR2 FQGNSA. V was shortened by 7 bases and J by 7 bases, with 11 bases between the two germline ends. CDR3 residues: CASTGLNEQYF. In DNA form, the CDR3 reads TGTGCCAGCACCGGGCTCAATGAGCAGTACTTC.

In DNA form, the CDR3 reads TGTGCCAGCAGCTTACTAGCGGGAGTCACAGATACGCAGTATTTT. Translating it yields CASSLLAGVTDTQYF. The V gene is TRBV7-3, the J gene TRBJ2-3; 10 bases line up with TRBD2. The CDR3 spans 15 residues. With 2 bases clipped from V and 2 bases from J, the junction kept 1 base outside the gene matches. Germline-derived CDR1 and CDR2 are SGHTA and FQGTGA.

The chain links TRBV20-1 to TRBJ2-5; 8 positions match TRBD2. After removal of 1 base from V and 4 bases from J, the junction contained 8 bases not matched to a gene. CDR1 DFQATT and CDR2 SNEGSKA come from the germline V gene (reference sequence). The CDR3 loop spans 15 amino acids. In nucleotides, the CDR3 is TGCAGTGCTAGAGGGTCGGGGGGGTCGCGAGAGACCCAGTACTTC. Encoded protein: CSARGSGGSRETQYF.

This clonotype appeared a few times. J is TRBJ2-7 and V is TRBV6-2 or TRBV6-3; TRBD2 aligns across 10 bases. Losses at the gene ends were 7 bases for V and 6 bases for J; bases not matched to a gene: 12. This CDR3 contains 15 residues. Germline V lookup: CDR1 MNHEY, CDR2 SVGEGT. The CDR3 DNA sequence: TGTGCCAGCAATTCGGGGCTAGCGGGAGTCTCCGAGCAGTACTTC. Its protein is CASNSGLAGVSEQYF.

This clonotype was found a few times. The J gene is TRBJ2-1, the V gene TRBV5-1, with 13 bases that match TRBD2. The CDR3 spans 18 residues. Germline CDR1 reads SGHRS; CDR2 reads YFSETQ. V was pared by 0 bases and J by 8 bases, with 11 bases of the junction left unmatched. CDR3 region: CASSLAPLRLAGGDEQFF. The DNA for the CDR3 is TGCGCCAGCAGCTTGGCCCCCCTTAGACTAGCGGGAGGCGATGAGCAGTTCTTC.

CDR3 DNA: TGCGCCAGCAGCTTGGACAGGGGGGTCGTTGGTGGTGAGCAGTTCTTC. This encodes CASSLDRGVVGGEQFF. The chain recombines TRBV5-1 with TRBJ2-1; TRBD1 matches at 8 bases. The trim removed 0 bases at V and 9 bases at J, leaving 11 bases unmatched. This CDR3 is built from 16 residues. Germline V lookup: CDR1 SGHRS, CDR2 YFSETQ.

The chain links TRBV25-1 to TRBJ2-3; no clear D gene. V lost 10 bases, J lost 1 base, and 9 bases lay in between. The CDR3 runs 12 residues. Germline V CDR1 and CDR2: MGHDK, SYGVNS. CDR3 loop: CATSSGTDTQYF. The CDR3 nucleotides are TGTGCCACTTCGAGCGGCACAGATACGCAGTATTTT.

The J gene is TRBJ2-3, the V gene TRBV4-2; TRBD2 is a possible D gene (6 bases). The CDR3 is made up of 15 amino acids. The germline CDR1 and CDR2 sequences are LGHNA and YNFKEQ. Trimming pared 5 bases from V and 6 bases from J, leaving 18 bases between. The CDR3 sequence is CASSYGTSGGDTQYF. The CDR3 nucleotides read TGTGCCAGCAGCTACGGGACCAGCGGAGGGGATACGCAGTATTTT.

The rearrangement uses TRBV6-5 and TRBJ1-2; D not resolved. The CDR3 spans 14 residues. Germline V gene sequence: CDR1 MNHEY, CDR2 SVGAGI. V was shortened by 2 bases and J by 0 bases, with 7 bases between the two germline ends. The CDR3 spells CASSYSPSNYGYTF. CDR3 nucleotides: TGTGCCAGCAGTTACAGCCCGTCTAACTATGGCTACACCTTC.

The CDR3 DNA is TGTGCCACCAGTGATTCCTACAATGAGCAGTTCTTC. This sequence encodes CATSDSYNEQFF. The chain couples TRBV24-1 to TRBJ2-1; D is undetermined. Trimming removed 2 bases at V and 2 bases at J, with 0 bases between. Germline loops: CDR1 KGHDR, CDR2 SFDVKD. The CDR3 sequence is 12 residues long.